The 16 T cell receptor beta chains in this list originate from one sample, sequenced in a study of blood T cell repertoires in COVID-19. Produced via immunoSEQ multiplex PCR; TCRdb's table is partial and in-frame only. This sample yields 35,000 to 55,000 clones, of which about four fifths are seen a single time; over 7% belongs to the top ten. Sequences were obtained from peripheral blood. These receptors were obtained from a man in his 60s with active COVID-19.

The J gene is TRBJ2-3, the V gene TRBV28, with TRBD2 matching 12 bases. Germline loops: CDR1 MDHEN, CDR2 SYDVKM. V was pared by 1 base and J by 2 bases, with 4 bases of the junction left unmatched. The CDR3 is made up of 17 amino acids. The CDR3 nucleotides read TGTGCCAGCAGTTTATCGGGACTAGCGGGTCCCACAGATACGCAGTATTTT. Its protein product is CASSLSGLAGPTDTQYF.

This sequence joins TRBV13 and TRBJ2-3, with D possibly being TRBD2 (7 bases). CDR3 length: 18 residues. Deletions cut 5 bases from V and 1 base from J, with 22 bases between. Germline V gives CDR1 PRHDT, CDR2 FYEKMQ (reference sequence). This CDR3 reads CASSPTLGGAGGTDTQYF. In nucleotides, the CDR3 is TGTGCCAGCAGCCCCACGCTGGGGGGGGCGGGGGGCACAGATACGCAGTATTTT.

The chain employs TRBV29-1 and TRBJ1-1, with TRBD1 matching over 9 bases. After removal of 6 bases from V and 5 bases from J, the junction contained 4 bases not matched to a gene. This CDR3 comprises 12 residues. The germline V gene encodes CDR1 SQVTM and CDR2 ANQGSEA. In DNA form, the CDR3 reads TGCAGCGTGTCCGGGACAGGGACTGAAGCTTTCTTT. As protein: CSVSGTGTEAFF.

The J gene is TRBJ2-3, the V gene TRBV6-5; TRBD2 agrees at 9 bases. Trimming at V came to 6 bases and at J to 6 bases, leaving 10 bases not matched to a gene. This CDR3 is built from 15 residues. CDR1 and CDR2 (germline): MNHEY, SVGAGI. The chain's CDR3 is CASSVSAGGSDTQYF. The DNA of the CDR3 is TGTGCCAGCAGCGTCTCGGCGGGAGGGTCGGATACGCAGTATTTT.

V and J are TRBV19 and TRBJ2-7; D perhaps matches TRBD2 (5 bases). Trimming pared 5 bases from V and 4 bases from J, leaving 12 bases between. CDR1 and CDR2 from the germline V gene are LNHDA and SQIVND (reference sequence). The CDR3 extends over 13 amino acids. CDR3 in DNA: TGTGCCAGTAGTTTTTCGAGAGGGTACGAGCAGTACTTC. It yields the protein CASSFSRGYEQYF.

Written as DNA, the CDR3 is TGCAGCGTCGACAGGGAGGTTGAAGCTTTCTTT. This codes for CSVDREVEAFF. This sequence joins TRBV29-1 and TRBJ1-1; 7 nucleotides align to TRBD1. Germline CDR1 SQVTM, CDR2 ANQGSEA. This CDR3 spans 11 amino acids. V lost 6 bases to trimming and J lost 7 bases; unmatched junction nucleotides: 5. Full variable domain (missing parts from reference TRBV29-1 and TRBJ1-1): SAVISQKPSRDICQRGTSLTIQCQVDSQVTMMFWYRQQPGQSLTLIATANQGSEATYESGFVIDKFPISRPNLTFSTLTVSNMSPEDSSIYLCSVDREVEAFFGQGTRLTVV.

Only one count was recorded for this clone. The chain uses TRBV27 and TRBJ2-3; TRBD1 matches at 8 bases. Germline V gene data show CDR1 as MNHEY and CDR2 as SMNVEV (reference sequence). The V and J ends lost 6 bases and 2 bases, in that order; junction bases with no gene match: 16. The CDR3 length is 18 residues. The chain's CDR3 is CASRFDRGHISATDTQYF. DNA for the CDR3: TGTGCCAGCAGGTTCGACAGGGGCCACATTTCAGCCACAGATACGCAGTATTTT.

The genes are TRBV7-2 and TRBJ2-7; D is possibly TRBD2 (6 bases). The V end was cut by 5 bases, the J end by 0 bases, with 17 bases between. The germline CDR1 and CDR2 sequences are SGHTA and FQGNSA. This CDR3 has 16 residues. Written as DNA, the CDR3 is TGTGCCAGCAGCCCTACACGGGACTCAAGCTCCTACGAGCAGTACTTC. Its translation is CASSPTRDSSSYEQYF.

The chain combines TRBV30 with TRBJ2-5, with D tentatively TRBD2 (6 bases). This CDR3 has 14 residues. The V gene's germline CDR1 is GTSNPN and CDR2 SVGIG (reference sequence). V lost 5 bases to trimming and J lost 5 bases, with 18 bases between them. The CDR3 DNA reads TGTGCCTGGTCTAGGGGAGGCGTGGGGGAGACCCAGTACTTC. Its translation: CAWSRGGVGETQYF.

The V and J genes are TRBV11-2 and TRBJ2-3; D is perhaps TRBD2 (5 bases). V was clipped by 2 bases and J by 3 bases, with 12 bases between them. The CDR3 runs 15 residues. The germline V gene encodes CDR1 SGHAT and CDR2 FQNNGV. CDR3 coding DNA: TGTGCCAGCAGCTTAAACTTTAGAGGGACAGATACGCAGTATTTT. Protein: CASSLNFRGTDTQYF. The full variable domain, rest sourced from reference TRBV11-2 and TRBJ2-3, is EAGVAQSPRYKIIEKRQSVAFWCNPISGHATLYWYQQILGQGPKLLIQFQNNGVVDDSQLPKDRFSAERLKGVDSTLKIQPAKLEDSAVYLCASSLNFRGTDTQYFGPGTRLTVL.

This clone was recorded once. The V and J genes are TRBV2 and TRBJ2-6; D perhaps matches TRBD1 (6 bases). The V gene's germline CDR1 is SNHLY and CDR2 FYNNEI. The length of the CDR3 is 15 residues. Between the trimmed V and J ends, which lost 7 bases and 0 bases, there was a span of 10 bases. This chain's CDR3 is CASTGQYSGANVLTF. As DNA, the CDR3 is TGTGCCAGCACTGGACAGTACTCTGGGGCCAACGTCCTGACTTTC.

This clone was observed a few times. The chain recombines TRBV6-1 with TRBJ1-2, with 8 nucleotides matching TRBD1. The J segment lost 5 bases and the V segment lost 3 bases, leaving 8 bases of the junction unmatched. The CDR3 runs to 15 residues. Germline assignment: CDR1 MNHNS and CDR2 SASEGT. In DNA, the CDR3 is TGTGCCAGCAGTGATACACAGGGGGGGATTTATGGCTACACCTTC. This codes for CASSDTQGGIYGYTF.

The chain employs TRBV6-2 or TRBV6-3 and TRBJ2-3; TRBD2 might be the D (5 bases). The ends were cut back, 5 bases at V and 3 bases at J, with 18 bases in the middle. The length of the CDR3 is 16 residues. Germline-derived CDR1 and CDR2 are MNHEY and SVGEGT. The DNA of the CDR3 is TGTGCCAGCAGTCCCCTTCGGGAAGTCGGAACAGATACGCAGTATTTT. This translates into CASSPLREVGTDTQYF.

The chain has TRBV5-4 and TRBJ2-2, with D perhaps TRBD1 (6 bases). The germline V gene encodes CDR1 SGHNT and CDR2 YYREEE (reference sequence). Trimming shortened V by 2 bases and J by 4 bases, and 9 bases separated the two germline ends. The CDR3 runs to 14 residues. The CDR3 sequence: CASSFTGSTGELFF. The CDR3 nucleotides are TGTGCCAGCAGCTTTACAGGGAGCACCGGGGAGCTGTTTTTT. The variable domain in full, completed from reference TRBV5-4 and TRBJ2-2, reads ETGVTQSPTHLIKTRGQQVTLRCSSQSGHNTVSWYQQALGQGPQFIFQYYREEENGRGNFPPRFSGLQFPNYSSELNVNALELDDSALYLCASSFTGSTGELFFGEGSRLTVL.

This chain links TRBV4-1 with TRBJ2-5; 15 nucleotides agree with TRBD2. CDR1 MGHRA and CDR2 YSYEKL come from the germline V gene. Trimming took 4 bases from V and 7 from J; bases not matched to a gene: 7. CDR3 size: 16 residues. The CDR3 sequence is CASSRGLAGGPTTQYF. DNA for the CDR3: TGCGCCAGCAGCCGCGGACTAGCGGGAGGGCCAACGACCCAGTACTTC.

The V call is TRBV5-1, the J call TRBJ2-3; 13 nucleotides align to TRBD2. The CDR3 loop spans 18 amino acids. The germline V gene has CDR1 SGHRS and CDR2 YFSETQ. The V gene end was trimmed by 1 base and the J gene end by 5 bases; junction bases not matched to a gene: 10. This CDR3 is CASSLTGTSGGAGDTQYF. CDR3 nucleotides: TGCGCCAGCAGCTTGACCGGTACTAGCGGGGGGGCCGGAGATACGCAGTATTTT.